Each of the 22 T cell receptor beta chains below was sequenced from the same sample in a study of OX40 agonist ivuxolimab in advanced cancers. The data were produced by immunoSEQ multiplex PCR, yet TCRdb's version contains in-frame clones alone and is incomplete. The table lists around 56,000 clones, around 82% of them singletons. The starting material was CD4+ or CD8+ T cells sorted from blood, obtained in a trial of the OX40 agonist ivuxolimab. These receptors were collected from an adult with an advanced solid tumor such as melanoma, head and neck, liver or kidney cancer.

The chain is built from TRBV7-2 and TRBJ1-2; no clear D gene. V shed 6 bases and J shed 8 bases, with 7 bases lying between them. Germline CDR1 SGHTA, CDR2 FQGNSA. The CDR3 has 10 amino acids. The CDR3 loop reads CASRLEGYTF. As DNA, the CDR3 is TGTGCCAGCAGGCTAGAGGGCTACACCTTC.

In its sample, this clone was seen a few times. The gene calls are TRBV12-5 and TRBJ1-1, with D maybe TRBD1 (5 bases). The V end lost 5 bases, the J end lost 1 base, and 20 bases lay between the germline ends. CDR3 length equals 17 residues. The germline V gene has CDR1 LGHNT and CDR2 FRNRAP. In nucleotides, the CDR3 is TGTGCTAGTGGTATGACTGGGGGAAAACATTCGAACACTGAAGCTTTCTTT. As protein: CASGMTGGKHSNTEAFF.

The CDR3 sequence: CASSSLRGQGVYEQYF. CDR3 nucleotides: TGTGCCAGCAGCTCCCTTCGAGGCCAGGGGGTATACGAGCAGTACTTC. The chain has TRBV7-2 and TRBJ2-7, with TRBD1 matching over 7 bases. This CDR3 is built from 16 residues. Germline CDR1 reads SGHTA; CDR2 reads FQGNSA. Trimming removed 4 bases from V and 4 bases from J; junction bases left unmatched: 13.

This clone came up once. The V gene is TRBV5-5, the J gene TRBJ1-1; no firm D call. The length of the CDR3 is 13 residues. Deletions cut 4 bases from V and 5 bases from J, with 12 bases between. The V gene's germline CDR1 is SGHKS and CDR2 YYEKEE (reference sequence). The CDR3 reads CASSPRTQTEAFF. DNA of the CDR3: TGTGCCAGCAGCCCTCGGACTCAAACTGAAGCTTTCTTT.

The V and J genes are TRBV7-1 and TRBJ2-1; D possibly corresponds to TRBD2 (6 bases). TRBV7-1 is labeled an ORF, and its function is uncertain. V lost 4 bases and J lost 4, with 14 bases in between. The CDR3 is made up of 15 amino acids. The CDR3 DNA follows: TGTGCCAGCAGCTTAGCGGCGGGGCTGTACAATGAGCAGTTCTTC. Its protein product is CASSLAAGLYNEQFF.

The rearrangement links TRBV21-1 to TRBJ2-3; TRBD2, the table's D call, was not compared with the DNA. TRBV21-1 is a documented pseudogene. The CDR3 has 15 residues. The CDR3 sequence is CASRGRGSSTDTQYF. The CDR3 DNA reads TGTGCCAGCAGGGGGCGGGGGTCTAGCACAGATACGCAGTATTTT.

The rearrangement uses TRBV5-1 and TRBJ2-1; D possibly corresponds to TRBD1 (6 bases). This CDR3 has 17 residues. The ends were cut back, 7 bases at V and 2 bases at J, with 22 bases in the middle. Germline assignment: CDR1 SGHRS and CDR2 YFSETQ. This CDR3 is CASRDTPRGTTYNEQFF. CDR3 coding DNA: TGCGCCAGCCGGGACACCCCCCGGGGAACGACCTACAATGAGCAGTTCTTC.

The chain is built from TRBV27 and TRBJ1-3; D possibly corresponds to TRBD1 (5 bases). Trimming left V 0 bases short and J 1 base short, with 10 bases between. Germline V gives CDR1 MNHEY, CDR2 SMNVEV (reference sequence). The CDR3 has 16 amino acids. CDR3 loop: CASSLSGLPSGNTIYF. DNA of the CDR3: TGTGCCAGCAGTTTATCGGGACTCCCGTCTGGAAACACCATATATTTT.

V is TRBV18 and J is TRBJ2-1; a weak D match, TRBD1 (6 bases). V was shortened by 6 bases and J by 7 bases, with 16 bases between the two germline ends. The CDR3 length is 14 residues. In germline, CDR1 is KGHSH, CDR2 LQKENI. The CDR3 reads CASSPTSQGNEQFF. CDR3 DNA: TGTGCCAGCTCGCCGACCTCTCAGGGGAATGAGCAGTTCTTC. The variable domain in full, with the rest retrieved from reference TRBV18 and TRBJ2-1, is NAGVMQNPRHLVRRRGQEARLRCSPMKGHSHVYWYRQLPEEGLKFMVYLQKENIIDESGMPKERFSAEFPKEGPSILRIQQVVRGDSAAYFCASSPTSQGNEQFFGPGTRLTVL.

This clone appeared a single time. The gene calls are TRBV21-1 and TRBJ1-2; the table calls TRBD1, which could not be checked here. TRBV21-1 is a listed pseudogene. The CDR3 is made up of 15 amino acids. The CDR3 bases are TGTGCCAGCAGCAAACTCGTCAGGGGGGACTATGGCTACACCTTC. This gives the protein CASSKLVRGDYGYTF.

The chain links TRBV6-6 to TRBJ2-7; D ambiguous. The germline CDR1 and CDR2 sequences are MNHNY and SVGAGI (reference sequence). V gave up 6 bases and J gave up 1 base, with 4 bases separating them. This CDR3 is built from 11 residues. The DNA of the CDR3 is TGTGCCAGCAGGGAATCCTACGAGCAGTACTTC. Its translation is CASRESYEQYF.

The chain joins TRBV7-2 to TRBJ1-5; 7 bases match TRBD1. CDR1 SGHTA and CDR2 FQGNSA come from the germline V gene. With V trimmed by 0 bases and J by 2 bases, 4 bases remained unmatched. CDR3 size: 16 residues. The DNA of the CDR3 is TGTGCCAGCAGCTTAGCAGGGGGCGCTGGCAATCAGCCCCAGCATTTT. It codes for CASSLAGGAGNQPQHF.

The chain recombines TRBV6-1 with TRBJ1-2; weak D call: TRBD1 (5 bases). Germline V gives CDR1 MNHNS, CDR2 SASEGT. There are 13 residues in the CDR3. The V end was cut by 7 bases, the J end by 7 bases, with 16 bases between. In DNA, the CDR3 is TGTGCCAGCATCGAAACAGGAGATTTTGGCTACACCTTC. Encoded protein: CASIETGDFGYTF.

The chain has TRBV2 and TRBJ1-2; no firm D call. CDR3 length equals 13 residues. Trimming took off 4 bases at V and 4 bases at J, with 10 bases between the two ends. In germline, CDR1 is SNHLY, CDR2 FYNNEI. For the CDR3, the DNA is TGTGCCAGCAGTGGCGGCAGCCTCTATGGCTACACCTTC. Its protein product is CASSGGSLYGYTF.

Turning to this clone: The same CDR3 is also encoded by other DNA sequences in this sample. The rearrangement uses TRBV7-2 and TRBJ1-5; D possibly corresponds to TRBD1 (6 bases). Germline lookup yields CDR1 SGHTA and CDR2 FQGNSA. CDR3 size: 14 residues. V dropped 6 bases and J dropped 15 bases, with 24 bases sitting between them. CDR3 in DNA: TGTGCCAGCAGGCCAGGAGGGGGGAAGGGTCCGGGGCATTTT. Its translation is CASRPGGGKGPGHF.

This clone was seen only a few times. The chain carries TRBV7-9 and TRBJ1-4; 10 nucleotides agree with TRBD1. V shed 5 bases, J shed 8 bases, and the junction held 5 bases outside the gene matches. The germline V gene encodes CDR1 SEHNR and CDR2 FQNEAQ (reference sequence). The length of the CDR3 is 14 residues. The CDR3 region has the DNA TGTGCCAGCAGCCCTGGGACAGGGGAGGAAAAACTGTTTTTT. Residues: CASSPGTGEEKLFF.

The genes are TRBV7-9 and TRBJ2-3; 7 nucleotides line up with TRBD2. CDR1 SEHNR and CDR2 FQNEAQ come from the germline V gene (reference sequence). The V segment lost 7 bases and the J segment 7 bases; nucleotides outside the gene matches: 14. CDR3 size: 15 residues. CDR3 in amino acids: CASTPGTGGYNTQYF. In DNA form, the CDR3 reads TGTGCCAGCACGCCCGGGACGGGGGGTTACAATACGCAGTATTTT.

This sequence joins TRBV7-6 and TRBJ2-5, with 11 bases fitting TRBD2. Losses at the gene ends were 5 bases for V and 3 bases for J; bases not matched to a gene: 5. This CDR3 is built from 15 residues. Per the germline V gene, CDR1 is SGHVS and CDR2 is FNYEAQ. In DNA, the CDR3 is TGTGCCAGCAGCGTTACTAGCGGGGGCGAAGAGACCCAGTACTTC. Protein: CASSVTSGGEETQYF.

The genes are TRBV13 and TRBJ2-1; 13 nucleotides line up with TRBD2. The V and J ends lost 5 bases and 4 bases, in that order; junction bases with no gene match: 14. There are 19 residues in the CDR3. CDR1 is PRHDT and CDR2 is FYEKMQ in the germline V gene (reference sequence). For the CDR3, the DNA is TGTGCCAGCAGCCCGCCACTAGCGGGAGGGCCGAATGATTACAATGAGCAGTTCTTC. It encodes CASSPPLAGGPNDYNEQFF. The full variable domain, with the rest looked up from reference TRBV13 and TRBJ2-1, is AAGVIQSPRHLIKEKRETATLKCYPIPRHDTVYWYQQGPGQDPQFLISFYEKMQSDKGSIPDRFSAQQFSDYHSELNMSSLELGDSALYFCASSPPLAGGPNDYNEQFFGPGTRLTVL.

The chain is built from TRBV20-1 and TRBJ2-3; D remains ambiguous. V lost 8 bases, J lost 6 bases, and 12 bases lay in between. Germline assignment: CDR1 DFQATT and CDR2 SNEGSKA (reference sequence). The CDR3 is 11 residues long. In DNA form, the CDR3 reads TGCAGTCCAGCTGAACGGGATACGCAGTATTTT. Amino acid sequence: CSPAERDTQYF.

The CDR3 region is CASSYGRPNSPLHF. The CDR3 DNA reads TGTGCCAGCAGTTACGGACGGCCAAATTCACCCCTCCACTTT. The chain has TRBV6-6 and TRBJ1-6; D remains ambiguous. The V end was cut by 2 bases, the J end by 7 bases, with 9 bases between. The V gene's germline CDR1 is MNHNY and CDR2 SVGAGI (reference sequence). This CDR3 is built from 14 residues.

V usage is TRBV18 and J usage is TRBJ1-1, with D perhaps matching TRBD1 (5 bases). The CDR3 spans 14 residues. Trimming shortened V by 2 bases and J by 1 base, and 8 bases separated the two germline ends. The germline V gene has CDR1 KGHSH and CDR2 LQKENI. CDR3 loop: CASSPLDTNTEAFF. CDR3 bases: TGTGCCAGCTCACCATTGGACACGAACACTGAAGCTTTCTTT.